The 26 T cell receptor beta chains below were found in one sample sequenced in a study of CD8 T cells in ankylosing spondylitis. Each CDR3 protein is one row after TCRdb ran MiXCR on the 5' RACE reads. This table holds hundreds of thousands of distinct CDR3 sequences, around 8% found once. Sequences were obtained from blood, either unsorted or a sorted T cell fraction (not recorded which). These TCRs come from a female donor with ankylosing spondylitis or in good health (not recorded which).

This clonotype appeared many times. CDR3 region: CASSLQGEKLFF. The CDR3 coding sequence is TGCGCCAGCAGCTTGCAGGGTGAAAAACTGTTTTTT. The chain couples TRBV5-1 to TRBJ1-4; TRBD1 is a possible D gene (5 bases). Germline CDR1 and CDR2: SGHRS and YFSETQ. V lost 1 base and J lost 7, with 5 bases in between. The CDR3 runs 12 residues.

This clonotype has a count of ten or more. The chain has TRBV6-2 or TRBV6-3 and TRBJ1-1; 10 bases align to TRBD1. Germline trimming cut 4 bases from V and 0 bases from J; bases unmatched to any gene: 8. The CDR3 has 17 residues. Germline CDR1 MNHEY, CDR2 SVGEGT. The CDR3 spells CASSWGGQGPVNTEAFF. In DNA, the CDR3 is TGTGCCAGCAGTTGGGGGGGACAGGGGCCGGTGAACACTGAAGCTTTCTTT.

This clonotype was seen at least ten times. This sequence joins TRBV7-2 and TRBJ2-4; no clear D. The CDR3 spans 14 residues. Trimming removed 3 bases from V and 1 base from J, with 7 bases in between. The germline V gene encodes CDR1 SGHTA and CDR2 FQGNSA. In DNA, the CDR3 is TGTGCCAGCAGCTTTGAAAGGGCCAAAAACATTCAGTACTTC. This codes for CASSFERAKNIQYF.

The table lists this clonotype with many counts. This chain uses TRBV29-1 with TRBJ2-1, with TRBD2 identical over 7 bases. Germline V CDR1 and CDR2: SQVTM, ANQGSEA. V was pared by 5 bases and J by 5 bases, with 6 bases of the junction left unmatched. This CDR3 contains 13 residues. The DNA of the CDR3 is TGCAGCGTTCGGCGGGGGTCCAACAATGAGCAGTTCTTC. This translates into CSVRRGSNNEQFF.

In this sample, this clonotype turned up many times. V and J are TRBV5-1 and TRBJ2-7, with 7 bases that match TRBD1. Germline values: CDR1 SGHRS, CDR2 YFSETQ. The CDR3 extends over 15 amino acids. Trimming removed 4 bases from V and 0 bases from J; junction bases left unmatched: 7. Here the CDR3 DNA reads TGCGCCAGCAGCAGACCGGGACAGAGCTCCTACGAGCAGTACTTC. Protein: CASSRPGQSSYEQYF.

The sample holds a few counts of this clonotype. V and J are TRBV7-9 and TRBJ2-7; unclear D gene. Germline V CDR1 and CDR2: SEHNR, FQNEAQ (reference sequence). This CDR3 spans 15 amino acids. Trimming removed 3 bases from V and 0 bases from J, with 12 bases in between. CDR3 nucleotides: TGTGCCAGCAGCTTGAAGCTCTCGAGCTCCTACGAGCAGTACTTC. This encodes CASSLKLSSSYEQYF.

This clonotype was recorded many times. The V call is TRBV11-2, the J call TRBJ1-2, with D maybe TRBD1 (6 bases). V lost 4 bases and J 2 bases, leaving 14 bases between the germline ends. The CDR3 runs to 15 residues. Germline V gene data show CDR1 as SGHAT and CDR2 as FQNNGV. Written as DNA, the CDR3 is TGTGCCAGCAGCTCGGACCGACAGGAAAACTATGGCTACACCTTC. Amino acid sequence: CASSSDRQENYGYTF. The full variable domain, with the rest looked up from reference TRBV11-2 and TRBJ1-2, is EAGVAQSPRYKIIEKRQSVAFWCNPISGHATLYWYQQILGQGPKLLIQFQNNGVVDDSQLPKDRFSAERLKGVDSTLKIQPAKLEDSAVYLCASSSDRQENYGYTFGSGTRLTVV.

This clonotype was counted ten times or more. V and J are TRBV2 and TRBJ2-1; TRBD1 matches 10 bases. The junction had 7 bases not matched to a gene; V was cut back by 7 bases and J by 7 bases. This CDR3 comprises 14 residues. Germline V gives CDR1 SNHLY, CDR2 FYNNEI. As DNA, the CDR3 is TGTGCCAGCAACCGGGACAGGGGTGGAAATGAGCAGTTCTTC. This sequence encodes CASNRDRGGNEQFF. The complete variable domain, with remaining parts taken from reference TRBV2 and TRBJ2-1, reads EPEVTQTPSHQVTQMGQEVILRCVPISNHLYFYWYRQILGQKVEFLVSFYNNEISEKSEIFDDQFSVERPDGSNFTLKIRSTKLEDSAMYFCASNRDRGGNEQFFGPGTRLTVL.

This clonotype appeared many times. The chain is built from TRBV27 and TRBJ2-7; 7 nucleotides agree with TRBD1. The germline V gene encodes CDR1 MNHEY and CDR2 SMNVEV (reference sequence). V dropped 7 bases and J dropped 1; count of bases not matched to a gene: 7. The CDR3 is 14 residues long. The CDR3 DNA reads as TGTGCCAGCACCGAGACAGGGAAATCCTACGAGCAGTACTTC. Translation gives CASTETGKSYEQYF.

This clonotype was found many times. This chain connects TRBV5-1 to TRBJ2-3; 10 positions agree with TRBD2. V was pared by 3 bases and J by 7 bases, with 17 bases of the junction left unmatched. This CDR3 spans 18 amino acids. Per the germline V gene, CDR1 is SGHRS and CDR2 is YFSETQ. CDR3 loop: CASSWPFSEREGPNTQYF. The CDR3 DNA reads as TGCGCCAGCAGCTGGCCGTTTTCCGAGCGGGAGGGCCCAAATACGCAGTATTTT.

This clonotype was found a few times. The gene calls are TRBV7-2 and TRBJ1-2; possibly TRBD1 for D (5 bases). Looked up from germline, CDR1 is SGHTA and CDR2 is FQGNSA. This CDR3 spans 16 amino acids. The V and J ends lost 5 bases and 7 bases respectively, with 23 bases between them. This chain's CDR3 is CASSLITGAQSGGYTF. In nucleotides, the CDR3 is TGTGCCAGCAGCCTTATAACCGGGGCCCAGAGCGGTGGCTACACCTTC. Together with reference TRBV7-2 and TRBJ1-2, the CDR3 gives the full variable domain: GAGVSQSPSNKVTEKGKDVELRCDPISGHTALYWYRQSLGQGLEFLIYFQGNSAPDKSGLPSDRFSAERTGGSVSTLTIQRTQQEDSAVYLCASSLITGAQSGGYTFGSGTRLTVV.

There are many counts of this clonotype. V usage is TRBV20-1 and J usage is TRBJ1-1; 8 positions agree with TRBD1. CDR1 DFQATT and CDR2 SNEGSKA come from the germline V gene (reference sequence). This CDR3 is 11 amino acids long. This CDR3 reads CIPRGLTEAFF. For the CDR3, the DNA is TGCATACCCAGGGGGCTCACTGAAGCTTTCTTT.

This clonotype was detected many times. The chain carries TRBV7-2 and TRBJ1-3; no clear D. From germline, CDR1 is SGHTA and CDR2 FQGNSA. Trimming took 1 base from V and 1 from J, leaving 8 bases between them. CDR3 length: 15 amino acids. DNA for the CDR3: TGTGCCAGCAGCTTAGGCCGGGAGTCTGGAAACACCATATATTTT. Its protein product is CASSLGRESGNTIYF.

A note on this clonotype: This clone may be a read error of a much larger clone one base away. The V call is TRBV3-1, the J call TRBJ2-1; D possibly corresponds to TRBD1 (7 bases). CDR1 is LGHDT and CDR2 is YNNKEL in the germline V gene (reference sequence). This CDR3 has 12 residues. Written as DNA, the CDR3 is TGTGCCGGCAGCCTCAGGGGGGCACGCGGGATCTTC. This sequence encodes CAGSLRGARGIF.

This clonotype was detected only a few times. A much larger clone sits a single nucleotide away, making a read error possible. The gene calls are TRBV5-1 and TRBJ2-5; D might be TRBD2 (6 bases). Germline V gene data show CDR1 as SGHRS and CDR2 as YFSETQ. This CDR3 contains 16 residues. The CDR3 DNA sequence: TGCGCCAGCAGCTGGGGGGTGGGGTCCGGAGGAGAGGCCCAGTACTTC. This sequence encodes CASSWGVGSGGEAQYF.

At least ten counts were recorded for this clonotype. This chain joins TRBV20-1 and TRBJ1-3; a possible D gene is TRBD1 (6 bases). The germline V gene has CDR1 DFQATT and CDR2 SNEGSKA (reference sequence). The V end lost 6 bases, the J end lost 4 bases, and 16 bases lay between the germline ends. The CDR3 sequence is 14 residues long. The CDR3 coding sequence is TGCAGTGCCCCGGCGGGGGCGAAAGGAAACACCATATATTTT. It codes for CSAPAGAKGNTIYF.

This clonotype appeared many times. The genes are TRBV11-2 and TRBJ1-4, with a possible D match to TRBD1 (5 bases). CDR3 size: 16 residues. Germline V gene sequence: CDR1 SGHAT, CDR2 FQNNGV. Deletions cut 3 bases from V and 0 bases from J, with 11 bases between. DNA for the CDR3: TGTGCCAGCAGCTTGACCCGGGGGGCAACTAATGAAAAACTGTTTTTT. It specifies CASSLTRGATNEKLFF.

This clonotype was counted at least ten times. The CDR3 coding sequence is TGCGCCAGCAGGGACTCACTCCCGCACACAGATACGCAGTATTTT. Protein product: CASRDSLPHTDTQYF. The V call is TRBV5-1, the J call TRBJ2-3, with D possibly being TRBD2 (5 bases). The CDR3 covers 15 residues. Trimming pared 5 bases from V and 2 bases from J, leaving 15 bases between. From germline, CDR1 is SGHRS and CDR2 YFSETQ.

This clonotype occurred many times. The V gene is TRBV12-3 or TRBV12-4, the J gene TRBJ2-5; 12 bases are a match to TRBD2. V lost 2 bases to trimming and J lost 6 bases; unmatched junction nucleotides: 4. The CDR3 sequence is 15 residues long. CDR3 region: CASSLSGTSGQTQYF. CDR3 nucleotides: TGTGCCAGCAGTTTAAGCGGGACTAGCGGGCAGACCCAGTACTTC.

On this clonotype itself: This may come from a read error, since a much larger clone is one base off. The conserved closing phenylalanine or tryptophan is absent in this CDR3, likely reflecting a read error. The chain couples TRBV20-1 to TRBJ2-7; D uncertain. Looked up from germline, CDR1 is DFQATT and CDR2 is SNEGSKA (reference sequence). V was pared by 1 base and J by 5 bases, with 15 bases between. This CDR3 spans 14 amino acids. The CDR3: CSARVRVPRNEQYL. Written as DNA, the CDR3 is TGCAGTGCTAGAGTTCGCGTGCCCAGGAACGAGCAGTACCTC.

This clonotype was counted many times. The rearrangement joins TRBV7-9 to TRBJ1-1; D not resolved. Trimming stripped 2 bases from V and 5 bases from J, with 12 bases between. The CDR3 runs 14 residues. Germline CDR1 is SEHNR and CDR2 is FQNEAQ (reference sequence). CDR3 loop: CASSLKAEGTEAFF. In DNA form, the CDR3 reads TGTGCCAGCAGCTTAAAGGCGGAGGGTACTGAAGCTTTCTTT.

The sample holds many counts of this clonotype. This chain links TRBV20-1 with TRBJ2-3, with 7 bases that match TRBD2. CDR1 DFQATT and CDR2 SNEGSKA come from the germline V gene (reference sequence). V was pared by 0 bases and J by 5 bases, with 8 bases of the junction left unmatched. The CDR3 is 15 amino acids. The CDR3 is CSARDLAGDGDTQYF. The CDR3 DNA reads TGCAGTGCTAGAGATCTCGCGGGAGATGGAGATACGCAGTATTTT.

This clonotype was found many times. The chain combines TRBV20-1 with TRBJ2-7; 10 nucleotides align to TRBD1. Per germline, CDR1 DFQATT and CDR2 SNEGSKA (reference sequence). V was clipped by 0 bases and J by 7 bases; unmatched bases: 6. CDR3 length: 14 residues. CDR3 sequence: CSARDPGQGREQYF. Here the CDR3 DNA reads TGCAGTGCTAGAGATCCGGGACAGGGGAGGGAGCAGTACTTC.

This clonotype has a count of ten or more. The chain employs TRBV9 and TRBJ2-1, with a possible D match to TRBD2 (6 bases). This CDR3 contains 16 residues. The germline V and J ends were trimmed by 2 bases and 0 bases, with 12 bases remaining between them. Germline V gene data show CDR1 as SGDLS and CDR2 as YYNGEE. This CDR3 reads CASSVKVAASYNEQFF. In DNA, the CDR3 is TGTGCCAGCAGCGTCAAAGTAGCGGCCTCCTACAATGAGCAGTTCTTC.

In its sample, this clonotype was seen many times. The CDR3 nucleotides read TGTGCCTGGAGTGTTGCAGGGGGCCATAATTCACCCCTCCACTTT. Translation gives CAWSVAGGHNSPLHF. The rearrangement links TRBV30 to TRBJ1-6, with TRBD1 matching 8 bases. The CDR3 contains 15 residues. The junction had 3 bases not matched to a gene; V was cut back by 0 bases and J by 5 bases. Germline V gene data show CDR1 as GTSNPN and CDR2 as SVGIG (reference sequence).

As concerns this clonotype: Relative to the germline gene, one junction end is altered; a read error may explain this. The CDR3 is CASSFRWETRYF. CDR3 DNA: TGTGCCAGCAGCTTTAGGTGGGAGACCCGGTACTTC. The chain has TRBV7-9 and TRBJ2-5; a possible D gene is TRBD2 (5 bases). CDR1 is SEHNR and CDR2 is FQNEAQ in the germline V gene (reference sequence). The length of the CDR3 is 12 residues.